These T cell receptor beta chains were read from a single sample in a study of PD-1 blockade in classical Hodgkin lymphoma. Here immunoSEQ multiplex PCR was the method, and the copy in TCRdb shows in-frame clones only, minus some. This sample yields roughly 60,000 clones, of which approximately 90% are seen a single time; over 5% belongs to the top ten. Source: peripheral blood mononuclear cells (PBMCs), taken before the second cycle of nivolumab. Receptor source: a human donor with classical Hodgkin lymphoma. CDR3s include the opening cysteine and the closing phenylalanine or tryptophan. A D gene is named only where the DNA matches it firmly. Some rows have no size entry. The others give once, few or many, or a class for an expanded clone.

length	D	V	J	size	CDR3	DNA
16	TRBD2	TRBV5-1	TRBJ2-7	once	CASSLRLAGGPYEQYF	TGCGCCAGCAGCTTACGACTAGCGGGGGGACCCTACGAGCAGTACTTC
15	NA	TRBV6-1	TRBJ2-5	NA	CASSRYPRDSETQYF	TGTGCCAGCAGTCGATACCCCAGGGATTCAGAGACCCAGTACTTC
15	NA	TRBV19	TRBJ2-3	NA	CASSIVGASPITQYF	TGTGCCAGTAGTATTGTAGGGGCCAGCCCGATTACGCAGTATTTT
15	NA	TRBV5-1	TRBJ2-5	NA	CASSLAGTLGETQYF	TGCGCCAGCAGCTTAGCTGGGACGCTCGGAGAGACCCAGTACTTC
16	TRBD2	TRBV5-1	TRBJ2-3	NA	CASSLGTSGGLDTQYF	TGCGCCAGCAGCTTGGGGACTAGCGGGGGGTTAGATACGCAGTATTTT
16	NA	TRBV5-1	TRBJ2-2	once	CASSLSSTGNTGELFF	TGCGCCAGCAGCTTATCGTCGACAGGGAACACCGGGGAGCTGTTTTTT
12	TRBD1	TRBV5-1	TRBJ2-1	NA	CASSLDRGEQFF	TGCGCCAGCAGCTTGGACAGGGGTGAGCAGTTCTTC
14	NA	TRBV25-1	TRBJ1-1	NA	CASSESVGRAEAFF	TGTGCCAGCAGTGAATCTGTGGGCAGGGCTGAAGCTTTCTTT
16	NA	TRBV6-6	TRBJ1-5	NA	CASSYSTGDSNQPQHF	TGTGCCAGCAGTTACTCGACGGGGGATAGCAATCAGCCCCAGCATTTT
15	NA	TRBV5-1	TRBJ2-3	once	CASSTTGPPADTQYF	TGCGCCAGCAGCACTACGGGACCCCCCGCAGATACGCAGTATTTT
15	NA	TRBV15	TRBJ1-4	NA	CATSRDRSTNEKLFF	TGTGCCACCAGCAGAGATAGATCAACTAATGAAAAACTGTTTTTT
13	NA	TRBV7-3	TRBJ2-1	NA	CASSPQTSNEQFF	TGTGCCAGCAGCCCCCAGACTTCTAATGAGCAGTTCTTC
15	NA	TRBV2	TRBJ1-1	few	CASSLSGDSNTEAFF	TGTGCCAGCAGTTTATCAGGGGACTCGAACACTGAAGCTTTCTTT
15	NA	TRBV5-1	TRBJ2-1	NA	CASSLTHAAYNEQFF	TGCGCCAGCAGTTTGACCCATGCGGCCTACAATGAGCAGTTCTTC
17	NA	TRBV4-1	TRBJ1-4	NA	CASSQRYPRATNEKLFF	TGCGCCAGCAGCCAACGGTACCCCCGGGCAACTAATGAAAAACTGTTTTTT
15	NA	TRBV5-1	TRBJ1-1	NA	CASSFKDIRNTEAFF	TGCGCCAGCAGCTTTAAGGACATACGGAACACTGAAGCTTTCTTT
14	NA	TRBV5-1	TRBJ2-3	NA	CASSLASDTDTQYF	TGCGCCAGCAGCTTGGCGTCTGACACAGATACGCAGTATTTT
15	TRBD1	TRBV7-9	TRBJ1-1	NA	CASSGGTGDNTEAFF	TGTGCCAGCAGCGGTGGGACAGGAGATAACACTGAAGCTTTCTTT
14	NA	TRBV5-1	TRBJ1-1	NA	CASSSIGEVAEAFF	TGCGCCAGCAGCTCTATCGGGGAGGTCGCTGAAGCTTTCTTT
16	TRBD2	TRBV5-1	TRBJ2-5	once	CASSLVVAGAGETQYF	TGCGCCAGCAGCTTGGTGGTAGCGGGGGCCGGGGAGACCCAGTACTTC
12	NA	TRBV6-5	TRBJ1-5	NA	CASGQSNQPQHF	TGTGCCAGCGGACAGAGCAATCAGCCCCAGCATTTT
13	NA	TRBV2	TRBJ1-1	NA	CASSDGGYTEAFF	TGTGCCAGCAGTGATGGCGGATACACTGAAGCTTTCTTT
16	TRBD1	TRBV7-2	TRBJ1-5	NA	CASSLSRDRVRQPQHF	TGTGCCAGCAGCCTGTCCCGGGACAGGGTTCGGCAGCCCCAGCATTTT
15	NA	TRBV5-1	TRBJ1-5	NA	CASSLWGAGDQPQHF	TGCGCCAGCAGCCTCTGGGGCGCCGGGGATCAGCCCCAGCATTTT
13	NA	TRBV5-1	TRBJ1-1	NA	CASSLEGSTEAFF	TGCGCCAGCAGCTTGGAAGGGTCCACTGAAGCTTTCTTT
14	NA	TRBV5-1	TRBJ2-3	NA	CASSPIVGTDTQYF	TGCGCCAGCAGCCCCATAGTTGGTACAGATACGCAGTATTTT
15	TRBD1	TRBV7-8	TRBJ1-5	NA	CASSLIRGQDQPQHF	TGTGCCAGCAGCTTAATCAGGGGGCAGGATCAGCCCCAGCATTTT
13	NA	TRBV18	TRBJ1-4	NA	CASSTTKNEKLFF	TGTGCCAGCTCAACTACGAAGAATGAAAAACTGTTTTTT
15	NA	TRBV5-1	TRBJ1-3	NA	CASSLGPRGGNTIYF	TGCGCCAGCAGCTTGGGGCCCAGAGGTGGAAACACCATATATTTT
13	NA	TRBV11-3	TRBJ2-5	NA	CASSLGGQMPQYF	TGTGCCAGCTCCCTGGGCGGCCAGATGCCCCAGTACTTC
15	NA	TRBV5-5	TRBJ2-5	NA	CASSLDGGGQETQYF	TGTGCCAGCAGCTTGGATGGGGGAGGTCAAGAGACCCAGTACTTC
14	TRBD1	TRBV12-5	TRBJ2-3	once	CASGRDRVTDTQYF	TGTGCTAGTGGCCGGGACAGGGTAACAGATACGCAGTATTTT
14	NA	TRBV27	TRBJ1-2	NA	CASSFLGEVYGYTF	TGTGCCAGCAGTTTCTTAGGGGAAGTCTATGGCTACACCTTC
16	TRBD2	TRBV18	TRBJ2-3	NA	CASSASGGARTDTQYF	TGTGCCAGCTCGGCTAGCGGGGGGGCGAGGACAGATACGCAGTATTTT
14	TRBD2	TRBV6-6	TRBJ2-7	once	CASSYSSGGYEQYF	TGTGCCAGCAGTTACTCCAGCGGGGGCTACGAGCAGTACTTC
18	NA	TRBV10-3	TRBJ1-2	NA	CAISESALGFQTNYGYTF	TGTGCCATCAGTGAGTCAGCCTTAGGCTTCCAAACTAACTATGGCTACACCTTC
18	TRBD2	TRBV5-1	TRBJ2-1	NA	CASSLHQLAGGNNNEQFF	TGCGCCAGCAGCTTGCATCAACTAGCGGGGGGGAATAACAATGAGCAGTTCTTC
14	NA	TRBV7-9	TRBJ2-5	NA	CASSPSGSQETQYF	TGTGCCAGCAGCCCCAGTGGCAGCCAAGAGACCCAGTACTTC
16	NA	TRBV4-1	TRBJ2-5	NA	CASSHLGRDAKRTQYF	TGCGCCAGCAGCCACTTAGGTCGGGACGCCAAGAGGACCCAGTACTTC
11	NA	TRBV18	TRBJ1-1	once	CASSMNTEAFF	TGTGCCAGCTCAATGAACACTGAAGCTTTCTTT
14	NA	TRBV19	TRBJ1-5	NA	CASSLPWVDQPQHF	TGTGCCAGTAGTCTCCCCTGGGTGGATCAGCCCCAGCATTTT
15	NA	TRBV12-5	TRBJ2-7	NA	CASGLADRFLYEQYF	TGTGCTAGTGGTTTAGCTGACAGATTTCTCTACGAGCAGTACTTC
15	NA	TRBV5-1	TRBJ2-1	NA	CASSFRDNSYNEQFF	TGCGCCAGCAGCTTTAGGGACAACTCCTACAATGAGCAGTTCTTC
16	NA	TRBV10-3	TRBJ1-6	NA	CAISESVTGRSSPLHF	TGTGCCATCAGTGAGTCGGTCACAGGAAGGAGTTCACCCCTCCACTTT
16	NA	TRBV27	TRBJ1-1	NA	CASSFLPLFVDTEAFF	TGTGCCAGCAGTTTCCTTCCCCTTTTTGTTGACACTGAAGCTTTCTTT
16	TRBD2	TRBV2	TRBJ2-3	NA	CASRRDYRQKGDTQYF	TGTGCCAGCAGACGGGACTACCGCCAAAAGGGGGATACGCAGTATTTT
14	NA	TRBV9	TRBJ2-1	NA	CASSPPGQHIRQFF	TGTGCCAGCAGCCCCCCCGGACAGCACATTAGGCAGTTCTTC
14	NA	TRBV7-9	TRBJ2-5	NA	CASSLALNRETQYF	TGTGCCAGCAGCTTAGCGCTGAACAGAGAGACCCAGTACTTC
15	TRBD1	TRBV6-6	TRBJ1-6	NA	CASSIGQGRNSPLHF	TGTGCCAGCAGCATCGGACAGGGACGTAATTCACCCCTCCACTTT